The clone carrying this T cell receptor beta chain was counted a few times. The antigen is not known. 5'RACE template switching added a universal primer site and UMIs to TCR cDNA. TCRdb reprocessed the 5' RACE reads via MiXCR and lists one record per CDR3 protein. The sample has approximately 550,000 distinct CDR3 sequences; about 14% are singletons. The data derive from a study of T cells after yellow fever vaccination. The length of the CDR3 is 13 residues. V was pared by 5 bases and J by 3 bases, with 11 bases between. The germline V gene has CDR1 SGHNT and CDR2 YYREEE (reference sequence). General study findings and limits: At under 97% for CD4 and about 88% for CD8, most primary-vaccination clones showed up again after the booster. The secondary response was weaker but peaked faster, day 5 versus 15. Overall, a small share of clonotypes was seen in both CD4 and CD8 compartments.

Sequences were derived from PBMCs, sampled on the day of the yellow fever booster vaccination. V and J are TRBV5-4 and TRBJ2-5; a weak D match, TRBD2 (7 bases). This TCR came from a man aged 30 to 45 who received the YFV17D yellow fever vaccine. As DNA, the CDR3 is TGTGCCAGCAGGATAGGGGGGGAAGAGACCCAGTACTTC. Amino acid sequence: CASRIGGEETQYF.